The rows below give T cell receptor beta chains drawn from one sample of a study of T cells in Graves' hyperthyroidism and ophthalmopathy. TCRdb reprocessed the multiplex PCR reads with MiXCR, giving one entry per CDR3 protein. Among about 270,000 distinct CDR3 sequences, over 20% were seen once, and the ten largest hold roughly 60%. Sequencing used blood. The source of these receptors is a young man with Graves' ophthalmopathy. Both conserved end residues are part of each CDR3. The order of the fields is CDR3 length, V gene, D gene, CDR3 protein. The D gene is left open where the match is weak.

CDR3 length: 14
V gene: TRBV19
D gene: TRBD1
CDR3 protein: CASMSRTGGNEQFF

CDR3 length: 13
V gene: TRBV27
D gene: -
CDR3 protein: CASSSRYQGEQYF

CDR3 length: 18
V gene: TRBV15
D gene: -
CDR3 protein: CATSRAPRDSAPTGAQYF

CDR3 length: 14
V gene: TRBV9
D gene: -
CDR3 protein: CASSDPRGGYGYTF

CDR3 length: 14
V gene: TRBV12-3/TRBV12-4
D gene: -
CDR3 protein: CASSSEGANEKLFF

CDR3 length: 17
V gene: TRBV7-2
D gene: -
CDR3 protein: CASSLGDSWRSTDTQYF

CDR3 length: 16
V gene: TRBV29-1
D gene: TRBD1
CDR3 protein: CSVATGGGVGNTEAFF

CDR3 length: 17
V gene: TRBV24-1
D gene: -
CDR3 protein: CATSDRPSGLSYNEQFF

CDR3 length: 14
V gene: TRBV20-1
D gene: TRBD2
CDR3 protein: CSAIAGGGTDTQYF

CDR3 length: 12
V gene: TRBV2
D gene: -
CDR3 protein: CASNPGGNIQYF

CDR3 length: 11
V gene: TRBV28
D gene: -
CDR3 protein: CASSLFDTQYF

CDR3 length: 15
V gene: TRBV5-1
D gene: TRBD2
CDR3 protein: CASSLTSGREETQYF

CDR3 length: 10
V gene: TRBV24-1
D gene: -
CDR3 protein: CATSNNEQFF

CDR3 length: 15
V gene: TRBV5-4
D gene: -
CDR3 protein: CASSMDPSSYNEQFF

CDR3 length: 15
V gene: TRBV7-9
D gene: TRBD1
CDR3 protein: CASSLATGGNEKLFF

CDR3 length: 12
V gene: TRBV30
D gene: TRBD2
CDR3 protein: CAWSPGGYEQYF

CDR3 length: 12
V gene: TRBV28
D gene: -
CDR3 protein: CATYPARETQYF

CDR3 length: 15
V gene: TRBV6-2/TRBV6-3
D gene: TRBD1
CDR3 protein: CASSYSGTGLETQYF

CDR3 length: 14
V gene: TRBV27
D gene: -
CDR3 protein: CASSHRGGSYEQYF

CDR3 length: 14
V gene: TRBV10-3
D gene: -
CDR3 protein: CAISEFGTDYGYTF

CDR3 length: 14
V gene: TRBV19
D gene: -
CDR3 protein: CASRKDSWNTEAFF

CDR3 length: 14
V gene: TRBV2
D gene: -
CDR3 protein: CASRRSGYADTQYF

CDR3 length: 15
V gene: TRBV5-1
D gene: -
CDR3 protein: CASSLEAPRRDEQFF

CDR3 length: 16
V gene: TRBV4-2
D gene: TRBD2
CDR3 protein: CASSQEALAVYEHWDF

CDR3 length: 14
V gene: TRBV20-1
D gene: TRBD2
CDR3 protein: CSAITGGPGETQYF

CDR3 length: 14
V gene: TRBV28
D gene: -
CDR3 protein: CASRGDWRGETQYF

CDR3 length: 11
V gene: TRBV5-1
D gene: -
CDR3 protein: CASGSRETQYF

CDR3 length: 15
V gene: TRBV7-9
D gene: -
CDR3 protein: CASSLNGPPHSPLHF

CDR3 length: 16
V gene: TRBV28
D gene: TRBD1
CDR3 protein: CASSLPTGVVADTQYF

CDR3 length: 15
V gene: TRBV20-1
D gene: TRBD2
CDR3 protein: CSAVGLAGGTDTQYF

CDR3 length: 15
V gene: TRBV2
D gene: -
CDR3 protein: CASSEYREENSPLHF

CDR3 length: 14
V gene: TRBV11-3
D gene: TRBD1
CDR3 protein: CASSRRDRNEKLFF

CDR3 length: 17
V gene: TRBV9
D gene: TRBD2
CDR3 protein: CASSPPWGTNSYNEQFF

CDR3 length: 15
V gene: TRBV29-1
D gene: TRBD2
CDR3 protein: CSVEDVSGRAVEQYF

CDR3 length: 14
V gene: TRBV12-5
D gene: -
CDR3 protein: CASGWGHPNYEQYF

CDR3 length: 15
V gene: TRBV12-3/TRBV12-4
D gene: TRBD1
CDR3 protein: CASSLNRGVTETQYF

CDR3 length: 15
V gene: TRBV12-3/TRBV12-4
D gene: -
CDR3 protein: CASTLGGSGANVLTF

CDR3 length: 15
V gene: TRBV20-1
D gene: TRBD2
CDR3 protein: CSASRTGTSGGEQYF

CDR3 length: 14
V gene: TRBV19
D gene: -
CDR3 protein: CASSILSSGYGYTF

CDR3 length: 13
V gene: TRBV7-3
D gene: -
CDR3 protein: CASSSTPDTEAFF

CDR3 length: 14
V gene: TRBV2
D gene: -
CDR3 protein: CASSLTKSVNEQFF

CDR3 length: 15
V gene: TRBV25-1
D gene: -
CDR3 protein: CASSELRTSNTEAFF

CDR3 length: 17
V gene: TRBV28
D gene: -
CDR3 protein: CASRQRYGPISGNTIYF

CDR3 length: 15
V gene: TRBV6-1
D gene: TRBD2
CDR3 protein: CASTWRGRARETQYF

CDR3 length: 13
V gene: TRBV19
D gene: -
CDR3 protein: CASTGHHLYGYTF

CDR3 length: 14
V gene: TRBV19
D gene: TRBD1
CDR3 protein: CASSTPGQAYGYTF

CDR3 length: 14
V gene: TRBV11-2
D gene: -
CDR3 protein: CASISTGRAYEQYF

CDR3 length: 12
V gene: TRBV11-3
D gene: -
CDR3 protein: CASSFSDRELFF

CDR3 length: 19
V gene: TRBV14
D gene: -
CDR3 protein: CASSQDRGRGRAGANVLTF

CDR3 length: 12
V gene: TRBV27
D gene: -
CDR3 protein: CASKKGEDEQYF

CDR3 length: 19
V gene: TRBV27
D gene: TRBD2
CDR3 protein: CASTTTWLAGGPVYNEQFF